These T cell receptor beta chains were read from a single sample in a study of T cells after yellow fever vaccination. TCRdb reanalysed the 5' RACE reads using MiXCR and keeps one entry per CDR3 protein. In the table there are about 350,000 distinct CDR3 sequences, approximately 4% of which are singletons. Sequences were derived from PBMCs, sampled 5 days after the yellow fever booster vaccination. All receptors come from a man younger than 35 who received the YFV17D yellow fever vaccine. The CDR3 runs from the conserved cysteine through the conserved F or W. A D gene is named only where the DNA matches it firmly. A row's size may be missing; if present it is once, few, many or a size class.

V	size	J	D	DNA	CDR3
TRBV4-3	NA	TRBJ1-1	NA	TGCGCCAGCAGCCTCGCCGTCGGAGTTCCGAACACTGAAGCTTTCTTT	CASSLAVGVPNTEAFF
TRBV7-2	few	TRBJ1-5	NA	TGTGCCAGCAGCGGCCCATATAGCAATCAGCCCCAGCATTTT	CASSGPYSNQPQHF
TRBV7-2	many	TRBJ2-3	NA	TGTGCCAGCAGCTCTGTAGAGAGGGATACGCAGTATTTT	CASSSVERDTQYF
TRBV7-9	few	TRBJ2-5	NA	TGTGCCAGCACCCGGGGGTTCCAAGAGACCCAGTACTTC	CASTRGFQETQYF
TRBV6-2/TRBV6-3	NA	TRBJ1-5	TRBD1	TGTGCCAGCAGTTACCCTGGGACAGGCAATCAGCCCCAGCATTTT	CASSYPGTGNQPQHF
TRBV5-6	many	TRBJ1-2	NA	TGTGCCAGCAGCGGAGGGGGGAGCGCAAGGTCTGGCTACACCTTC	CASSGGGSARSGYTF
TRBV28	few	TRBJ1-1	NA	TGTGTTAGCACGGTGAACACTGAAGCTTTCTTT	CVSTVNTEAFF
TRBV5-4	NA	TRBJ2-1	NA	TGTGCCAGCAGCCGCAGGGCGAATGAGCAGTTCTTC	CASSRRANEQFF
TRBV20-1	few	TRBJ1-5	NA	TGCAGTGCCAGAGGGGTAGCAAATAGCAATCAGCCCCAGCATTTT	CSARGVANSNQPQHF
TRBV28	NA	TRBJ1-2	NA	TGTGCCAGCAGCCCCCCTGCAGGGGAGAATGGCTACACCTTC	CASSPPAGENGYTF
TRBV5-1	few	TRBJ2-1	NA	TGCGCCAGCAGCGGGGGACACGGAGTCAGGAATGAGCAGTTCTTC	CASSGGHGVRNEQFF
TRBV20-1	few	TRBJ2-7	TRBD2	TGCAGTGCTAGAGGTTTCCGCCTCTCCGCGGGGGGCCAGGGGGAGCAGTACTTC	CSARGFRLSAGGQGEQYF
TRBV27	many	TRBJ2-5	TRBD1	TGTGCCAGCAGTCTGACAGGGTTGGAGACCCAGTACTTC	CASSLTGLETQYF
TRBV6-6	NA	TRBJ1-1	NA	TGTGCCAGCACTAGTCCGGGGAACACTGAAGCTTTCTTT	CASTSPGNTEAFF
TRBV4-3	few	TRBJ1-1	NA	TGCGCCAGCAGCCAAGAGCATTGGGCAGAAGCTTTCTTT	CASSQEHWAEAFF
TRBV20-1	many	TRBJ2-3	TRBD1	TGCAGTGCCCATGGCCGGGACAGGGGCACAGATACGCAGTATTTT	CSAHGRDRGTDTQYF
TRBV28	few	TRBJ1-2	NA	TGTGCCAGCAGCCTCCCGGTTTGGAATGGCTACACCTTC	CASSLPVWNGYTF
TRBV5-6	few	TRBJ2-1	TRBD1	TGTGCCAGCAGCCCAGACAGGGGGCGAATGGTGAATGAGCAGTTCTTC	CASSPDRGRMVNEQFF
TRBV7-9	few	TRBJ1-1	NA	TGTGCCAGCAGCGCTCAGGGGTTGACTGAAGCTTTCTTT	CASSAQGLTEAFF
TRBV12-3/TRBV12-4	many	TRBJ2-1	NA	TGTGCCAGCAGTCACCCTTACAATGAGCAGTTCTTC	CASSHPYNEQFF
TRBV10-3	NA	TRBJ2-1	NA	TGTGCCATCCGACGGTTAGGGTCCTTCTATGAGCAGTTCTTC	CAIRRLGSFYEQFF
TRBV6-5	NA	TRBJ2-1	TRBD1	TGTGCCAGCAGATACGGGACAGGGGAGAAGAGTGAGCAGTTCTTC	CASRYGTGEKSEQFF
TRBV12-3/TRBV12-4	NA	TRBJ2-5	TRBD2	TGTGCCAGCAGTCCGGGGGGCGGGGGGACTCAAGAGACCCAGTACTTC	CASSPGGGGTQETQYF
TRBV4-2	NA	TRBJ2-7	TRBD2	TGTGCCAGCAGCCAAGAGTTCCTAGCGGGGGGGGACGAGCAGTACTTC	CASSQEFLAGGDEQYF
TRBV10-2	many	TRBJ1-1	NA	TGCGCCAGCAGGACAGAGAACACTGAAGCTTTCTTT	CASRTENTEAFF
TRBV2	few	TRBJ2-3	NA	TGTGCCACCCGACTATCAACGCAGTATTTT	CATRLSTQYF
TRBV10-3	many	TRBJ2-3	NA	TGTGCCATCGGGGTGTCCGGGGCTAGCACAGATACGCAGTATTTT	CAIGVSGASTDTQYF
TRBV5-1	NA	TRBJ2-3	NA	TGCGCCAGCAGCTCGAAAGCCCGGGAAGATACGCAGTATTTT	CASSSKAREDTQYF
TRBV7-7	few	TRBJ2-5	NA	TGTGCCAGCAGCTTAAGGTCCACCGGGACGATGGAGACCCAGTACTTC	CASSLRSTGTMETQYF
TRBV4-3	NA	TRBJ2-1	TRBD2	TGCGCCAGCAGCCAAGAAGTAGCGGGGGGGCCGGTCAATGAGCAGTTCTTC	CASSQEVAGGPVNEQFF
TRBV29-1	many	TRBJ1-5	NA	TGCAGCGTAAATCAGGGAGGCAGCAATCAGCCCCAGCATTTT	CSVNQGGSNQPQHF
TRBV20-1	few	TRBJ2-5	NA	TGCAGTGCGGGACGCCCTGGAGAGACCCAGTACTTC	CSAGRPGETQYF
TRBV20-1	few	TRBJ1-1	NA	TGCAGTGCTAGAGCCGGGGGCTTTGGCACTGAAGCTTTCTTT	CSARAGGFGTEAFF
TRBV10-3	NA	TRBJ1-1	TRBD1	TGTGCCATCAGTCCGCAGGGGGTTAGGCACACTGAAGCTTTCTTT	CAISPQGVRHTEAFF
TRBV7-2	NA	TRBJ1-6	TRBD1	TGTGCCAGCAGCCGGGACAGGGCTCCTTCACCCCTCCACTTT	CASSRDRAPSPLHF
TRBV11-2	few	TRBJ2-1	TRBD2	TGTGCCAGCAGCTTAGCCGGACTAGTCAATGAGCAGTTCTTC	CASSLAGLVNEQFF
TRBV5-1	many	TRBJ2-6	TRBD1	TGCGCCAGCAGCGGTTCGACAGGGTCCGGGGCCAACGTCCTGACTTTC	CASSGSTGSGANVLTF
TRBV27	NA	TRBJ2-2	NA	TGTGCCAGCAGTTTATGGGACGCCGTCGGGGAGCTGTTTTTT	CASSLWDAVGELFF
TRBV10-3	NA	TRBJ1-2	NA	TGTGCCATCAGTGTCATCCTAGCTAATGGCTACACCTTC	CAISVILANGYTF
TRBV11-2	few	TRBJ2-3	NA	TGTGCCAGCAGCCCCCCGGGTTATGGCACAGATACGCAGTATTTT	CASSPPGYGTDTQYF
TRBV5-1	many	TRBJ2-2	NA	TGCGCCAGCAGAGAGGGCCCCACCGGGGAGCTGTTTTTT	CASREGPTGELFF
TRBV12-3/TRBV12-4	NA	TRBJ1-1	TRBD1	TGTGCCAGCAGTCGACAGGGAAGGGGGGCTTTCTTT	CASSRQGRGAFF
TRBV7-2	NA	TRBJ2-1	TRBD2	TGTGCCAGCAGCTTGATCCTCGGGACTAGCGGGGGCTTAAATGAGCAGTTCTTC	CASSLILGTSGGLNEQFF
TRBV28	NA	TRBJ2-1	NA	TGTGCCAGCACAACCCGGACTTACCCAATTAATGAGCAGTTCTTC	CASTTRTYPINEQFF
TRBV11-2	NA	TRBJ2-7	NA	TGTGCCAGCAGCCCCCGCGGGTTTGGCCACGAGCAGTACTTC	CASSPRGFGHEQYF